These T cell receptor beta chains were read from a single sample in a study of cytomegalovirus exposure and HLA in healthy donors. Data came from immunoSEQ multiplex PCR; TCRdb stores just in-frame clones and leaves some out. This sample yields 150,000 to 180,000 clones, of which around 82% are seen a single time; around 6.6% belongs to the top ten. The sample comprised PBMCs. The receptor set was obtained from a woman aged 45-60 years in good health and CMV-seropositive. The CDR3 runs from the conserved cysteine through the conserved F or W. The D gene is left open where the match is weak. Rows may omit the clone size; those that give it use once, few, many or a size class.

-	TRBJ1-1	once	TRBV27	TGTGCCAGCAGCAACAGGTTAGCGGGCGAGACTGAAGCTTTCTTT	CASSNRLAGETEAFF
TRBD2	TRBJ2-1	-	TRBV4-1	TGCGCCAGCAGCCAAGAGGGGGGCGGGGGGGCCAACTCCTACAATGAGCAGTTCTTC	CASSQEGGGGANSYNEQFF
-	TRBJ2-7	-	TRBV7-2	TGTGCCAGCAGCGTCACTAGGGTCTACGAGCAGTACTTC	CASSVTRVYEQYF
TRBD1	TRBJ1-2	once	TRBV7-9	TGTGCCAGCAGCTTTTCGGACAGGGCCATTCTCTTC	CASSFSDRAILF
TRBD1	TRBJ2-7	-	TRBV7-2	TGTGCCAGCAGCCGCCGGGACAGGGGCGCAGAGTACTTC	CASSRRDRGAEYF
TRBD2	TRBJ2-1	-	TRBV7-9	TGTGCCAGCAGCTCGCGGACTAGCGGTAATGAGCAGTTCTTC	CASSSRTSGNEQFF
-	TRBJ2-1	once	TRBV5-1	TGCGCCAGCAGCTGGAGGGATGGCTATGAGCAGTTCTTC	CASSWRDGYEQFF
TRBD1	TRBJ1-5	-	TRBV6-5	TGTGCCAGCAGTGGAGACAGGGCTAATCAGCCCCAGCATTTT	CASSGDRANQPQHF
TRBD1	TRBJ1-6	few	TRBV9	TGTGCCAGCAGCGTAGGGGACAGGAATTCACCCCTCCACTTT	CASSVGDRNSPLHF
-	TRBJ1-2	-	TRBV13	TGTGCCAGCAGCTTAGGGGACAGCTATGGCTACACCTTC	CASSLGDSYGYTF
TRBD2	TRBJ2-1	-	TRBV5-1	TGCGCCAGCAGCATTAGCGGGGGGGCCTTCGATGAGCAGTTCTTC	CASSISGGAFDEQFF
TRBD1	TRBJ1-2	-	TRBV18	TGTGCCAGCTCAGGGGACAGCTCTAACTATGGCTACACCTTC	CASSGDSSNYGYTF
-	TRBJ1-5	-	TRBV28	TGTGCCAGCAGTCCTCGAGGGGGGGCAGGGCAGCCCCAGCATTTT	CASSPRGGAGQPQHF
TRBD1	TRBJ2-6	once	TRBV11-2	TGTGCCAGCAGCTTAGCCCCCGGGACAGGGGGCTCTGGGGCCAACGTCCTGACTTTC	CASSLAPGTGGSGANVLTF
-	TRBJ1-2	-	TRBV6-5	TGTGCCAGCAGTTACGCTTTCGGGGGACATGGCTACACCTTC	CASSYAFGGHGYTF
-	TRBJ2-7	-	TRBV5-6	TGTGCCAGCAGCCTCCCGGGAAGAACCTCCTCCGAGCAGTACTTC	CASSLPGRTSSEQYF
-	TRBJ1-6	-	TRBV25-1	TGTGCCAGCACTCCCGGTCGTTCACCCCTCCACTTT	CASTPGRSPLHF
-	TRBJ1-2	-	TRBV6-5	TGTGCCAGCAGCGGAACAGGCAACTATGGCTACACCTTC	CASSGTGNYGYTF
-	TRBJ2-7	-	TRBV7-9	TGTGCCAGCAGCTTAGGCGGGAACTACGAGCAGTACTTC	CASSLGGNYEQYF
-	TRBJ2-7	-	TRBV10-2	TGCGCCAGCAGTGGGTCTAGAGGTGGTCAACCCTCCTACTACGAGCAGTACTTC	CASSGSRGGQPSYYEQYF
-	TRBJ2-2	-	TRBV10-3	TGTGCCATCAGCAAGGTGGAGGGGACCACCGGGGAGCTGTTTTTT	CAISKVEGTTGELFF
TRBD1	TRBJ1-2	once	TRBV28	TGTGCCAGCAGTTTGGACAGGGGGCTAAATATGGGTGGCTACACCTTC	CASSLDRGLNMGGYTF
TRBD2	TRBJ2-3	-	TRBV7-8	TGTGCCAGCAGCTTTAGGACTAGCGGGGTGTCTAGCACAGATACGCAGTATTTT	CASSFRTSGVSSTDTQYF
-	TRBJ2-1	-	TRBV9	TGTGCCAGCAGCGTATCTCTTGAGAATGAGCAGTTCTTC	CASSVSLENEQFF
TRBD1	TRBJ1-5	-	TRBV18	TGTGCCAGCTCTCCCCAGGGGGACACAAGTCAGCCCCAGCATTTT	CASSPQGDTSQPQHF
TRBD1	TRBJ2-3	-	TRBV5-6	TGTGCCAGCAGCGTATACAGGGGCCCAGATACGCAGTATTTT	CASSVYRGPDTQYF
TRBD1	TRBJ2-7	-	TRBV15	TGTGCCACCAGCCACCGACCAACAGGGGGGTACGAGCAGTACTTC	CATSHRPTGGYEQYF
TRBD1	TRBJ1-5	-	TRBV5-4	TGTGCCAGCAGCTTGGTTCCTCAGGGCAGGGGGAAGAATCAGCCCCAGCATTTT	CASSLVPQGRGKNQPQHF
TRBD1	TRBJ1-5	few	TRBV7-9	TGTTCCAGCAACAGGGGGGATCAACCCCAGCATTTT	CSSNRGDQPQHF
TRBD1	TRBJ1-5	-	TRBV6-5	TGTGCCAGCTCAGACAGGGCCTATAGCAATCAGCCCCAGCATTTT	CASSDRAYSNQPQHF
TRBD1	TRBJ2-1	-	TRBV19	TGTGCCAGTAGGGACAGGGTTTCCAATGAGCAGTTCTTC	CASRDRVSNEQFF
TRBD1	TRBJ2-7	-	TRBV2	TGTGCCAGCAGGCGGGACAGGGACTACGAGCAGTACTTC	CASRRDRDYEQYF
-	TRBJ2-2	-	TRBV10-3	TGTGCCATCAGTGTCCGGGACACACTCCAGACCGGCACCGGGGAGCTGTTTTTT	CAISVRDTLQTGTGELFF
-	TRBJ1-5	-	TRBV5-1	TGCGCCAGCAGCTTGGACGGAGATAGCAATCAGCCCCAGCATTTT	CASSLDGDSNQPQHF
-	TRBJ1-2	-	TRBV5-6	TGTGCCAGCAGCCGTGAAACAGGGAAGGGAATTGGCGGCTACACCTTC	CASSRETGKGIGGYTF
TRBD1	TRBJ1-6	-	TRBV29-1	TGCAGCGTTCGGGCCACAGGGGGGGATTCACCCCTCCACTTT	CSVRATGGDSPLHF
TRBD1	TRBJ2-2	-	TRBV12-5	TGTGCTAGTGGTTTTGAGACAGGGGGCCGGAACACCGGGGAGCTGTTTTTT	CASGFETGGRNTGELFF
TRBD2	TRBJ2-1	-	TRBV9	TGTGCCAGCAGCGTCACTAGCGGGGGGGCCAGAGAGCAGTTCTTC	CASSVTSGGAREQFF
TRBD1	TRBJ1-2	once	TRBV18	TGTGCCAGCTCACCCACGACAGGGCTGGGTGGCTACACCTTC	CASSPTTGLGGYTF
TRBD2	TRBJ2-2	once	TRBV9	TGTGCCAGCAGCGGCAGGACTAGCGGGGGACTTACGGGGACCGGGGAGCTGTTTTTT	CASSGRTSGGLTGTGELFF
-	TRBJ2-3	once	TRBV9	TGTGCCAGCAGCTTCTCTGGAGCTAGCACAGATACGCAGTATTTT	CASSFSGASTDTQYF
-	TRBJ1-1	-	TRBV7-7	TGTGCTAGCAGCTTACAGTTAAACACTGAAGCTTTCTTT	CASSLQLNTEAFF
-	TRBJ1-1	-	TRBV6-1	TGTGCCAGCAGTGAGATAGTTGAAGCTTTCTTT	CASSEIVEAFF